These 27 T cell receptor beta chains originate from one sample sequenced in a study of Tregs in tolerant kidney transplant recipients. This table comes from immunoSEQ multiplex PCR, and its TCRdb copy is limited to in-frame clones, with some not included. The repertoire holds over 60,000 clones, with 84% as singletons. Sequencing was done on a sample of CD4+ T cells from blood. These receptors were taken from a human donor in good health.

The V call is TRBV11-3, the J call TRBJ1-1; D possibly corresponds to TRBD1 (5 bases). This CDR3 comprises 12 residues. The V end lost 6 bases, the J end lost 8 bases, and 13 bases lay between the germline ends. Germline CDR1 SGHNT, CDR2 YENEEA. CDR3 sequence reads: CASSLYRTEAFF. The CDR3 DNA reads as TGTGCCAGCAGTCTTTATCGGACAGAAGCTTTCTTT.

This clone appeared once. The genes are TRBV25-1 and TRBJ1-2; unclear D gene. The germline V gene has CDR1 MGHDK and CDR2 SYGVNS. CDR3 length: 11 residues. Trimming removed 4 bases from V and 5 bases from J, with 5 bases in between. The CDR3 DNA reads TGTGCCAGCAGTGGGGATTATGGCTACACCTTC. Translation gives CASSGDYGYTF.

This clone was picked up a small number of times. The chain recombines TRBV27 with TRBJ1-2; D gene uncertain. Germline V gene sequence: CDR1 MNHEY, CDR2 SMNVEV (reference sequence). The CDR3 is made up of 12 amino acids. V was shortened by 8 bases and J by 7 bases, with 14 bases between the two germline ends. The CDR3 DNA reads TGTGCCAGCGCCGATGTGGGCGGTGGCTACACCTTC. It codes for CASADVGGGYTF.

This chain uses TRBV7-3 with TRBJ2-1; maybe TRBD2 (5 bases). The germline V gene has CDR1 SGHTA and CDR2 FQGTGA. This CDR3 is 15 amino acids long. Trimming took 5 bases from V and 10 from J, leaving 21 bases between them. The CDR3 DNA sequence: TGTGCCAGCAGCCCCAGTGGGCGGGTAGAGCAAGAGCAGTTCTTC. This codes for CASSPSGRVEQEQFF.

The chain links TRBV2 to TRBJ1-4, with D perhaps matching TRBD1 (5 bases). Trimming removed 2 bases from V and 5 bases from J, with 12 bases in between. Germline lookup yields CDR1 SNHLY and CDR2 FYNNEI. The CDR3 length is 15 residues. Here the CDR3 DNA reads TGTGCCAGCAGTGAATGGGGAGGGGAGAATGAAAAACTGTTTTTT. Translating it yields CASSEWGGENEKLFF. Full variable domain (outside the CDR3, taken from reference TRBV2 and TRBJ1-4): EPEVTQTPSHQVTQMGQEVILRCVPISNHLYFYWYRQILGQKVEFLVSFYNNEISEKSEIFDDQFSVERPDGSNFTLKIRSTKLEDSAMYFCASSEWGGENEKLFFGSGTQLSVL.

The count of this clone is one. The V call is TRBV9, the J call TRBJ2-3, with a weak D call TRBD2 (6 bases). The germline V gene encodes CDR1 SGDLS and CDR2 YYNGEE. CDR3 size: 14 residues. V was pared by 4 bases and J by 5 bases, with 14 bases between. The CDR3 region has the DNA TGTGCCAGCAGCCGGGACTCCCCCGGAGATACGCAGTATTTT. Its protein is CASSRDSPGDTQYF.

The chain is built from TRBV10-1 and TRBJ2-3; TRBD2 is a possible D gene (6 bases). Deletions cut 1 base from V and 2 bases from J, with 10 bases between. CDR1 and CDR2 from the germline V gene are WNHNN and SYGVQD (reference sequence). The CDR3 covers 15 residues. CDR3 sequence: CASSEFRGTTDTQYF. The CDR3 nucleotides are TGCGCCAGCAGTGAGTTCCGGGGGACCACAGATACGCAGTATTTT.

The chain is built from TRBV6-5 and TRBJ2-7; D not resolved. The V gene's germline CDR1 is MNHEY and CDR2 SVGAGI. V shed 5 bases and J shed 7 bases, with 15 bases lying between them. This CDR3 comprises 13 residues. The CDR3 region is CASSRPGTREQYF. The CDR3 coding sequence is TGTGCCAGCAGTCGGCCGGGCACGCGGGAGCAGTACTTC.

The genes are TRBV5-4 and TRBJ2-1, with D uncertain. The CDR3 sequence is 13 residues long. The germline V gene has CDR1 SGHNT and CDR2 YYREEE (reference sequence). The V gene lost 2 bases and the J gene lost 3 bases, with 6 bases spanning the gap. The CDR3 region is CASSLGNYNEQFF. In DNA form, the CDR3 reads TGTGCCAGCAGCTTAGGAAACTACAATGAGCAGTTCTTC.

This chain links TRBV19 with TRBJ1-1, with TRBD1 matching 9 bases. The length of the CDR3 is 18 residues. The trim removed 5 bases at V and 1 base at J, leaving 14 bases unmatched. CDR1 and CDR2 from the germline V gene are LNHDA and SQIVND (reference sequence). The CDR3 nucleotides are TGTGCCAGTAGTGTGCCGGGACAGGGATTCACTTCGAACACTGAAGCTTTCTTT. Protein: CASSVPGQGFTSNTEAFF.

The chain is built from TRBV7-8 and TRBJ2-3, with 15 bases aligning to TRBD2. The germline CDR1 and CDR2 sequences are SGHVS and FQNEAQ. This CDR3 comprises 20 residues. J gave up 1 base and V 5 bases, and 13 bases lay outside the gene matches. In nucleotides, the CDR3 is TGTGCCAGCAGCCCCCGGTCGGGACTAGCGGGGGGCCGGGGCACAGATACGCAGTATTTT. This codes for CASSPRSGLAGGRGTDTQYF.

CDR3 coding DNA: TGTGCCAGCAGCTTAGTGGAAGTAGCTGGAAACACCATATATTTT. Translated, it gives CASSLVEVAGNTIYF. V gene TRBV7-8 combines with J gene TRBJ1-3; the D is unclear. The CDR3 extends over 15 amino acids. From germline, CDR1 is SGHVS and CDR2 FQNEAQ. Trimming took off 1 base at V and 2 bases at J, with 9 bases between the two ends.

This clone appeared a single time. V gene TRBV2 combines with J gene TRBJ1-1, with D unclear. The germline CDR1 and CDR2 sequences are SNHLY and FYNNEI. Trimming left V 5 bases short and J 4 bases short, with 8 bases between. CDR3 length equals 12 residues. The CDR3 here is CASSRAGTEAFF. CDR3 coding DNA: TGTGCCAGCAGTCGAGCTGGCACTGAAGCTTTCTTT.

The V gene is TRBV30, the J gene TRBJ1-1; D call uncertain. The germline gives CDR1 GTSNPN, CDR2 SVGIG (reference sequence). This CDR3 has 15 residues. The ends were cut back, 5 bases at V and 0 bases at J, with 16 bases in the middle. CDR3: CAWYYSSRMNTEAFF. The CDR3 DNA follows: TGTGCCTGGTACTACAGCTCTAGAATGAACACTGAAGCTTTCTTT.

The rearrangement links TRBV28 to TRBJ2-7; the D is unclear. The germline gives CDR1 MDHEN, CDR2 SYDVKM. Trimming took off 6 bases at V and 3 bases at J, with 9 bases between the two ends. CDR3 length: 12 amino acids. CDR3 bases: TGTGCCAGCAGCCCGATCTTCTACGAGCAGTACTTC. As protein: CASSPIFYEQYF.

V is TRBV6-1 and J is TRBJ1-6, with D hard to call. Germline CDR1 MNHNS, CDR2 SASEGT. This CDR3 is built from 13 residues. Trimming stripped 7 bases from V and 8 bases from J, with 12 bases between. CDR3 amino acids: CASTLARDSPLHF. DNA for the CDR3: TGTGCCAGCACCCTTGCACGGGATTCACCCCTCCACTTT.

The chain recombines TRBV10-3 with TRBJ1-3, with 10 bases lining up with TRBD1. The CDR3 totals 17 residues. Germline values: CDR1 ENHRY, CDR2 SYGVKD. The J segment lost 4 bases and the V segment lost 8 bases, leaving 14 bases of the junction unmatched. CDR3 protein: CAIRRIGDRGQGNTIYF. The CDR3 coding sequence is TGTGCCATCCGTCGTATCGGAGACAGGGGGCAAGGAAACACCATATATTTT.

The V and J genes are TRBV10-3 and TRBJ2-3; no clear D gene. V was pared by 8 bases and J by 5 bases, with 11 bases between. Germline-derived CDR1 and CDR2 are ENHRY and SYGVKD. CDR3 size: 12 residues. CDR3 sequence (DNA): TGTGCCATCGGAAGGGCGAGAGATACGCAGTATTTT. It codes for CAIGRARDTQYF.

The rearrangement joins TRBV2 to TRBJ2-1; D is possibly TRBD1 or TRBD2 (5 bases each). Looked up from germline, CDR1 is SNHLY and CDR2 is FYNNEI. The CDR3 extends over 13 amino acids. V gave up 5 bases and J gave up 7 bases, with 12 bases separating them. This CDR3 is CASSRDQGNEQFF. DNA of the CDR3: TGTGCCAGCAGTCGGGACCAGGGTAATGAGCAGTTCTTC.

V usage is TRBV29-1 and J usage is TRBJ1-4; no clear D. CDR3 length: 12 residues. Germline CDR1 reads SQVTM; CDR2 reads ANQGSEA. Trimming took off 7 bases at V and 11 bases at J, with 17 bases between the two ends. CDR3 sequence reads: CSAFMVGAKLFF. CDR3 DNA sequence: TGCAGCGCCTTCATGGTGGGCGCGAAACTGTTTTTT. Using reference TRBV29-1 and TRBJ1-4 for the parts outside the CDR3, the full variable domain is SAVISQKPSRDICQRGTSLTIQCQVDSQVTMMFWYRQQPGQSLTLIATANQGSEATYESGFVIDKFPISRPNLTFSTLTVSNMSPEDSSIYLCSAFMVGAKLFFGSGTQLSVL.

This clone has a handful of counts. This chain links TRBV2 with TRBJ1-1, with 7 bases lining up with TRBD1. The CDR3 contains 14 residues. The V gene's germline CDR1 is SNHLY and CDR2 FYNNEI. The V and J ends lost 5 bases and 5 bases, in that order; junction bases with no gene match: 8. For the CDR3, the DNA is TGTGCCAGCAGTCCACAGGGGATGGAGACTGAAGCTTTCTTT. Translation gives CASSPQGMETEAFF.

J is TRBJ1-1 and V is TRBV7-2; unclear D gene. V was trimmed by 1 base and J by 4 bases, leaving 7 bases between them. CDR1 is SGHTA and CDR2 is FQGNSA in the germline V gene. The CDR3 runs 13 residues. The CDR3 is CASSLGVLTEAFF. The CDR3 bases are TGTGCCAGCAGCTTAGGAGTTCTCACTGAAGCTTTCTTT.

The rearrangement uses TRBV30 and TRBJ2-7, with D unclear. Trimming took 0 bases from V and 3 from J, leaving 9 bases between them. There are 13 residues in the CDR3. In germline, CDR1 is GTSNPN, CDR2 SVGIG (reference sequence). The CDR3 bases are TGTGCCTGGAGTGTAAGTCTTCGCTACGAGCAGTACTTC. As protein: CAWSVSLRYEQYF.

This clone was counted a single time. This rearrangement joins TRBV4-3 to TRBJ1-4; D not certain. CDR1 is LGHNA, CDR2 YSLEER, per germline. The CDR3 extends over 15 amino acids. V was trimmed by 4 bases and J by 5 bases, leaving 14 bases between them. CDR3 DNA sequence: TGCGCCAGCAGCCTAAGCATGCGGTCGAATGAAAAACTGTTTTTT. This gives the protein CASSLSMRSNEKLFF.

This rearrangement joins TRBV5-1 to TRBJ1-5; 11 nucleotides agree with TRBD1. The CDR3 loop spans 15 amino acids. The V gene end was trimmed by 4 bases and the J gene end by 6 bases; junction bases not matched to a gene: 6. Germline V gives CDR1 SGHRS, CDR2 YFSETQ. The CDR3 here is CASSNGTGGGQPQHF. The CDR3 DNA reads TGCGCCAGCAGCAACGGGACAGGGGGTGGTCAGCCCCAGCATTTT.

The gene calls are TRBV27 and TRBJ2-7, with unresolved D. Germline assignment: CDR1 MNHEY and CDR2 SMNVEV (reference sequence). The CDR3 totals 14 residues. The V gene lost 6 bases and the J gene lost 3 bases, with 15 bases spanning the gap. CDR3 nucleotides: TGTGCCAGCAGCCCACGGACCCCCCTCTACGAGCAGTACTTC. Amino acids: CASSPRTPLYEQYF.

This sequence joins TRBV7-9 and TRBJ1-5; D unresolved. Germline loops: CDR1 SEHNR, CDR2 FQNEAQ (reference sequence). The CDR3 extends over 13 amino acids. V lost 2 bases and J 4 bases, leaving 6 bases between the germline ends. Here the CDR3 DNA reads TGTGCCAGCAGCTTATTCCCGAATCAGCCCCAGCATTTT. It is translated as CASSLFPNQPQHF.